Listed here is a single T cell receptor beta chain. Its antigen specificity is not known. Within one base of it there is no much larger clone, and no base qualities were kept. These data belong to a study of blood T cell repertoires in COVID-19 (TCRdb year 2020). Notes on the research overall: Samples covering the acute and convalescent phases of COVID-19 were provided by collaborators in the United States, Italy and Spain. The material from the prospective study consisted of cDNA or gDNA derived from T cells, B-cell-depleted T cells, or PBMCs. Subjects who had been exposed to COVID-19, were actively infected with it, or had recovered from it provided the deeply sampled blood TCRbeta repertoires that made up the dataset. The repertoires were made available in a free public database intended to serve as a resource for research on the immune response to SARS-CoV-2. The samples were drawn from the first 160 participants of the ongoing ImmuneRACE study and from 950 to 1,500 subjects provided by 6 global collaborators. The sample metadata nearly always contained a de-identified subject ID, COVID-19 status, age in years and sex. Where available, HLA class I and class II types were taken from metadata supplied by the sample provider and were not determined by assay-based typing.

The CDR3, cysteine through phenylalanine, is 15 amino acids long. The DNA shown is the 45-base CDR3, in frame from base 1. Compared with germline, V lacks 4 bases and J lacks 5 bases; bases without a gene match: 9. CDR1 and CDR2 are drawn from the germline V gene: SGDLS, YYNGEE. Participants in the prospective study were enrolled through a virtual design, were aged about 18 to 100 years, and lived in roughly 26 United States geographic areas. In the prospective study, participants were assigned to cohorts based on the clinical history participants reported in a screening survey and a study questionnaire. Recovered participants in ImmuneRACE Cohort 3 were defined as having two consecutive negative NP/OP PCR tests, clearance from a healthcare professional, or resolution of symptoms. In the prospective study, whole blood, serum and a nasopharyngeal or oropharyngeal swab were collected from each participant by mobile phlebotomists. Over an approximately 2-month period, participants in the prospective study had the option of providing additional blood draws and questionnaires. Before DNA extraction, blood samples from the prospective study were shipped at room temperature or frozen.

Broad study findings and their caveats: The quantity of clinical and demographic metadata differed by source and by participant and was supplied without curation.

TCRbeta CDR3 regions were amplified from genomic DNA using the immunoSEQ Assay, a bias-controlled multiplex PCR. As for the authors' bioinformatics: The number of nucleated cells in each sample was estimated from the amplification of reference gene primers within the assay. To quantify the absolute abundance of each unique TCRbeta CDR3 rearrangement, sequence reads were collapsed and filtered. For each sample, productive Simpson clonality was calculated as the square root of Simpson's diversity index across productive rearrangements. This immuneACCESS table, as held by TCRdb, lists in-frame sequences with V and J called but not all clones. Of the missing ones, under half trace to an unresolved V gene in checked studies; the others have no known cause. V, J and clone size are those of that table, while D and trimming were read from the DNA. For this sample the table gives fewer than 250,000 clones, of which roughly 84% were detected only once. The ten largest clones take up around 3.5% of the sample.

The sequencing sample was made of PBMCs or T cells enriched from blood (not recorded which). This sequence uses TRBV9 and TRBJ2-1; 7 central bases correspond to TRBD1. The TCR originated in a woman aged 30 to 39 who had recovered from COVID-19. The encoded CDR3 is CASSPRQGIDNEQFF. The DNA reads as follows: TGTGCCAGCAGCCCGAGACAGGGTATCGACAATGAGCAGTTCTTC.